This TCR beta chain was found in a study of spatial heterogeneity in lung cancer. This clonotype was seen repeatedly, ten times or more. What it binds is not known. Time point reported: sample taken at primary tumor resection. From tumor, nontumor lung or frozen PBMC, whole RNA was taken unsorted for sequencing. TCR cDNA molecules each carried a unique molecular identifier. TCRdb re-called the 5' RACE reads with MiXCR, one entry per CDR3 protein. Here the sample spans 20,000 to 25,000 distinct CDR3 sequences, around 5% being singletons. General study findings and limits: Tumor mutation counts were tracked by expanded intratumoral alpha and beta TCR counts. Beta chains had 12% to 15% coverage of tumor T cells, and alpha chains had roughly 7%. Expanded TCRs that were ubiquitous or regional had counts tracking ubiquitous and regional nonsynonymous mutations, respectively.

This CDR3 has 16 amino acids. Losses at the gene ends were 3 bases for V and 2 bases for J; bases not matched to a gene: 5. Germline CDR1 is KGHSH and CDR2 is LQKENI. The clonotype comes from a male donor with early-stage non-small cell lung cancer. Sample: lung tumor tissue, taken at surgery. The J gene is TRBJ2-4, the V gene TRBV18, with 9 bases fitting TRBD1. The CDR3 nucleotides read TGTGCCAGCTCACCTCCGGGACAGGGTTCCAAAAACATTCAGTACTTC. It yields the protein CASSPPGQGSKNIQYF. The full variable domain, rest sourced from reference TRBV18 and TRBJ2-4, is NAGVMQNPRHLVRRRGQEARLRCSPMKGHSHVYWYRQLPEEGLKFMVYLQKENIIDESGMPKERFSAEFPKEGPSILRIQQVVRGDSAAYFCASSPPGQGSKNIQYFGAGTRLSVL.